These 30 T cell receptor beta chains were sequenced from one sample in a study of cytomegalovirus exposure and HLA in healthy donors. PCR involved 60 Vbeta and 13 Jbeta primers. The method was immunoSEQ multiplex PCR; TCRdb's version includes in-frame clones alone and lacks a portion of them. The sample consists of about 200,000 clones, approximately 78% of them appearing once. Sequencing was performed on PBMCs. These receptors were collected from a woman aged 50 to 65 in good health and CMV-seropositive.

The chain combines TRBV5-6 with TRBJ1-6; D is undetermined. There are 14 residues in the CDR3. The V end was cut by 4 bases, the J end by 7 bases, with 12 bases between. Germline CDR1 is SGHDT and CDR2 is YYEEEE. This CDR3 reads CASSPAGRNSPLHF. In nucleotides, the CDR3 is TGTGCCAGCAGCCCGGCGGGTCGGAATTCACCCCTCCACTTT.

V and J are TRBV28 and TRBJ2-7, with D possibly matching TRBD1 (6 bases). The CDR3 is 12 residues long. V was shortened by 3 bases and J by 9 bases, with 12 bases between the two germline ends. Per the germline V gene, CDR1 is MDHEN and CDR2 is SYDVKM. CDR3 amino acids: CASSLDSFSQYF. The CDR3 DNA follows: TGTGCCAGCAGTTTGGACAGCTTTTCGCAGTACTTC. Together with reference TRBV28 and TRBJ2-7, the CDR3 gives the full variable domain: DVKVTQSSRYLVKRTGEKVFLECVQDMDHENMFWYRQDPGLGLRLIYFSYDVKMKEKGDIPEGYSVSREKKERFSLILESASTNQTSMYLCASSLDSFSQYFGPGTRLTVT.

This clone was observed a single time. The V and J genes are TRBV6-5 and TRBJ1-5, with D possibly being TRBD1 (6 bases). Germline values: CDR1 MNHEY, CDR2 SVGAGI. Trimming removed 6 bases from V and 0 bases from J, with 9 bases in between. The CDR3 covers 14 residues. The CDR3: CASSGQPSNQPQHF. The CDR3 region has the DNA TGTGCCAGCAGCGGACAGCCTAGCAATCAGCCCCAGCATTTT.

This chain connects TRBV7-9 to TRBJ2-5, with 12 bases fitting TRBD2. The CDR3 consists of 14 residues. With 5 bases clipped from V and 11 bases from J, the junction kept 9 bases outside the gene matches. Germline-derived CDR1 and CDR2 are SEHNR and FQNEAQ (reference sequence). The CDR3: CASSIGTSGLEQYF. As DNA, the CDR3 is TGTGCCAGCAGCATCGGGACTAGCGGGCTAGAGCAGTACTTC.

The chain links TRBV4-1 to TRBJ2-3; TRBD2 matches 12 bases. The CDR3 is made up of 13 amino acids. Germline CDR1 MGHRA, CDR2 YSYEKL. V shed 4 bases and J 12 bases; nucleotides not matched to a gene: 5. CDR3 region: CASSPGTSGRQYF. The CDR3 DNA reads TGCGCCAGCAGCCCAGGGACTAGCGGGCGCCAGTATTTT.

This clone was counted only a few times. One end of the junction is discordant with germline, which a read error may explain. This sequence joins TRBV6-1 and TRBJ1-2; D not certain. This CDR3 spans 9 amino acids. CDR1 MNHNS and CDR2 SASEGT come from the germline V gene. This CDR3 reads CASSESSHF. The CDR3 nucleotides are TGTGCCAGCAGTGAGTCATCCCACTTC.

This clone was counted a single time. The CDR3 loop is CASSAPRTGGFNEQFF. Here the CDR3 DNA reads TGTGCCAGCAGTGCCCCCCGGACGGGAGGGTTCAATGAGCAGTTCTTC. The V call is TRBV6-1, the J call TRBJ2-1; TRBD2 matches at 8 bases. The CDR3 consists of 16 residues. With 4 bases clipped from V and 6 bases from J, the junction kept 11 bases outside the gene matches. CDR1 is MNHNS and CDR2 is SASEGT in the germline V gene.

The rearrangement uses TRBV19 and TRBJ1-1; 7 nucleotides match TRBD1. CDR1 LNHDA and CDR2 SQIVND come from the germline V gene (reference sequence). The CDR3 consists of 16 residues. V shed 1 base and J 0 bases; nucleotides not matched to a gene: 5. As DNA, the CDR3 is TGTGCCAGTAGTATAGGCGGGACAGAGGTGAACACTGAAGCTTTCTTT. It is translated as CASSIGGTEVNTEAFF.

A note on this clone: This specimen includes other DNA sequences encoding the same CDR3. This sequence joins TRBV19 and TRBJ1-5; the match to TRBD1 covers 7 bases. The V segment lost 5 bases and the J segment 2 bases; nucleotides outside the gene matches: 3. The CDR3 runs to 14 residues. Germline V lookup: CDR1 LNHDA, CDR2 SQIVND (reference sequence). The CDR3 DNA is TGTGCCAGTAGTCCCACAGGGGGCAATCAGCCCCAGCATTTT. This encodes CASSPTGGNQPQHF.

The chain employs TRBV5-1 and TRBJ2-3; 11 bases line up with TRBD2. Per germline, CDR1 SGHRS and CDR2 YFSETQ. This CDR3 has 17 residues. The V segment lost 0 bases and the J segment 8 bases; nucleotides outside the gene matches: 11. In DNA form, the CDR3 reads TGCGCCAGCAGCTTGGGATCTAGCGGGGGGCACGGGGGTACGCAGTATTTT. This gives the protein CASSLGSSGGHGGTQYF.

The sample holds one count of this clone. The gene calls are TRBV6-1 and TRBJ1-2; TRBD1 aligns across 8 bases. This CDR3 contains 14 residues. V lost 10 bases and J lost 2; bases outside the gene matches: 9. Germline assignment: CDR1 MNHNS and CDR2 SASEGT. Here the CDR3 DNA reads TGTGCCACCCAAACGACAGGGGCCAACTATGGCTACACCTTC. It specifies CATQTTGANYGYTF.

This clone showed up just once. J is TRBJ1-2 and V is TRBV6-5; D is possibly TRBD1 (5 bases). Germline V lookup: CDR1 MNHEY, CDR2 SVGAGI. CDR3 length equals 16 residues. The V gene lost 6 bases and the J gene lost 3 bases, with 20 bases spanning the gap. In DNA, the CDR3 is TGTGCCAGCAGCTACGGGACTGGGGCAGGAGACTATGGCTACACCTTC. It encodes CASSYGTGAGDYGYTF.

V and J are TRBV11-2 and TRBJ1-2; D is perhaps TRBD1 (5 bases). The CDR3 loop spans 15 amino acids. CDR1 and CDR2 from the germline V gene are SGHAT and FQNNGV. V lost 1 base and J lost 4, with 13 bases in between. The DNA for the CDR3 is TGTGCCAGCAGCTTAGGGGGAGGGACCCCCTATGGCTACACCTTC. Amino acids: CASSLGGGTPYGYTF.

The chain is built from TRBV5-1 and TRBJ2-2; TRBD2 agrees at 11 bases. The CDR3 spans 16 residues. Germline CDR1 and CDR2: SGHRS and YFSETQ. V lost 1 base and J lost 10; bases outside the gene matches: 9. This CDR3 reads CASSLFGTSGFEELFF. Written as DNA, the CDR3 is TGCGCCAGCAGCTTGTTTGGGACTAGCGGATTTGAGGAGCTGTTTTTT.

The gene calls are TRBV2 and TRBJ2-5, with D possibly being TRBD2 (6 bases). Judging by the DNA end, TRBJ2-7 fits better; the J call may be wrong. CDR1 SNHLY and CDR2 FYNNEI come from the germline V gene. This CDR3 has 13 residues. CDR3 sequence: CASNRGTSYEQYF. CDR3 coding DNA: TGTGCCAGCAACCGCGGGACTTCCTACGAGCAGTACTTC.

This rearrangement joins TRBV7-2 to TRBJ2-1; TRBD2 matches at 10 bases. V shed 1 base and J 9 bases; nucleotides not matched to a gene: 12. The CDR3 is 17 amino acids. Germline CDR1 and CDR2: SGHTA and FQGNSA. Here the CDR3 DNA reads TGTGCCAGCAGCTTAGAGGTCGGTAGCGGGAGGACCGGTGAGCAGTTCTTC. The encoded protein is CASSLEVGSGRTGEQFF. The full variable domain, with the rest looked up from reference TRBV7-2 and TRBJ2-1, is GAGVSQSPSNKVTEKGKDVELRCDPISGHTALYWYRQSLGQGLEFLIYFQGNSAPDKSGLPSDRFSAERTGGSVSTLTIQRTQQEDSAVYLCASSLEVGSGRTGEQFFGPGTRLTVL.

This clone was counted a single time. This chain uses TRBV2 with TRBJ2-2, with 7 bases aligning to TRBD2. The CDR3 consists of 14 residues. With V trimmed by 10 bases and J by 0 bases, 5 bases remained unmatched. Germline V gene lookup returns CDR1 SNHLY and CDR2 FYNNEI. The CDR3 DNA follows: TGTGCCATCACTAGCGCCACGAACACCGGGGAGCTGTTTTTT. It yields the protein CAITSATNTGELFF.

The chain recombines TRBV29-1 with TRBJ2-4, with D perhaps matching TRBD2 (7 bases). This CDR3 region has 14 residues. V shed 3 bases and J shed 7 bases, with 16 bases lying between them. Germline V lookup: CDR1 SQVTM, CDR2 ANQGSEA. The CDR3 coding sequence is TGCAGCGTTGAGAGGGAGGGTAGGGGGAACATTCAGTACTTC. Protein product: CSVEREGRGNIQYF.

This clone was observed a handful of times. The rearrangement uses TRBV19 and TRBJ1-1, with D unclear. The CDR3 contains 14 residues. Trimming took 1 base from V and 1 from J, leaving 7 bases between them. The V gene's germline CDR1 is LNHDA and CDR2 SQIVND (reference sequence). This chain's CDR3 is CASSIGPGNTEAFF. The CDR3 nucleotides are TGTGCCAGTAGTATAGGACCGGGGAACACTGAAGCTTTCTTT.

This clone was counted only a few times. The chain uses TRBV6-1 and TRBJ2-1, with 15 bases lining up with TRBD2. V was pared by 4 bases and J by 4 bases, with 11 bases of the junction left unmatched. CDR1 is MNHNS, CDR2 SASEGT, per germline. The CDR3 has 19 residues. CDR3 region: CASSAARTSGRASYNEQFF. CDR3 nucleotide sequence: TGTGCCAGCAGTGCCGCACGGACTAGCGGGAGGGCCTCATACAATGAGCAGTTCTTC.

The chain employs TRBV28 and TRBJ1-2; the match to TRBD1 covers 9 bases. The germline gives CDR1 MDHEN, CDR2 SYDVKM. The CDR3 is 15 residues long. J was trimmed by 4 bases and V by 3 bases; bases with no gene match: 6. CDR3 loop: CASSLAGQGSYGYTF. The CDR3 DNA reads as TGTGCCAGCAGTTTGGCGGGACAGGGATCCTATGGCTACACCTTC.

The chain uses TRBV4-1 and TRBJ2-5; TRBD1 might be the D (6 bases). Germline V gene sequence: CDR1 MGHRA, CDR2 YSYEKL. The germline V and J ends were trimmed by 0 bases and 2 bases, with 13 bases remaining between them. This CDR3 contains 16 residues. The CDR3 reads CASSQDLMGTQETQYF. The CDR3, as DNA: TGCGCCAGCAGCCAAGACCTAATGGGGACACAAGAGACCCAGTACTTC.

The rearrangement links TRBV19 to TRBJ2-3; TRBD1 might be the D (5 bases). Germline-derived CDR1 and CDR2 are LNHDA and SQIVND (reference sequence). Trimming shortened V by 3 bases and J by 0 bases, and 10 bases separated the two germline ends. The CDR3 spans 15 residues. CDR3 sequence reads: CASSIRAVSTDTQYF. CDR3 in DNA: TGTGCCAGTAGTATCAGGGCGGTTAGCACAGATACGCAGTATTTT.

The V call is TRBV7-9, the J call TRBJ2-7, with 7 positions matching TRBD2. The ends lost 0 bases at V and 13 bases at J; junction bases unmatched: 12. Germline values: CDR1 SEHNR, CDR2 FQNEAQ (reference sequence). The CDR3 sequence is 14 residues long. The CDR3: CASSLAGITGGQYF. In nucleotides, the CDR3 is TGTGCCAGCAGCTTAGCGGGGATAACGGGAGGTCAATACTTC.

The DNA of the CDR3 is TGTGCCAGCAGTTTTGAGACTAGCGGGGGATATACGCAGTATTTT. This translates into CASSFETSGGYTQYF. J is TRBJ2-3 and V is TRBV28, with 12 bases lining up with TRBD2. The V gene end was trimmed by 3 bases and the J gene end by 7 bases; junction bases not matched to a gene: 5. Germline V gene sequence: CDR1 MDHEN, CDR2 SYDVKM. This CDR3 is built from 15 residues. Filled out from reference TRBV28 and TRBJ2-3, the complete variable domain reads DVKVTQSSRYLVKRTGEKVFLECVQDMDHENMFWYRQDPGLGLRLIYFSYDVKMKEKGDIPEGYSVSREKKERFSLILESASTNQTSMYLCASSFETSGGYTQYFGPGTRLTVL.

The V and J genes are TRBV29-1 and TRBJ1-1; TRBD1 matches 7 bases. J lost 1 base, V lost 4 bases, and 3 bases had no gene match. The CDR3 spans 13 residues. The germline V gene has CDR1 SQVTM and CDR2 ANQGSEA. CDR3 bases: TGCAGCGTTGGTAGGGGGCAGAACACTGAAGCTTTCTTT. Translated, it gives CSVGRGQNTEAFF.

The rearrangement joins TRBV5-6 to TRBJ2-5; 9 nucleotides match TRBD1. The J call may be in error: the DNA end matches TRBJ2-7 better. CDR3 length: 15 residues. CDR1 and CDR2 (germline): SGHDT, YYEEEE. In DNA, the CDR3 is TGTGCCAGCAGCTTGCCGGGACAGGGATCCTACGAGCAGTACTTC. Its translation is CASSLPGQGSYEQYF.

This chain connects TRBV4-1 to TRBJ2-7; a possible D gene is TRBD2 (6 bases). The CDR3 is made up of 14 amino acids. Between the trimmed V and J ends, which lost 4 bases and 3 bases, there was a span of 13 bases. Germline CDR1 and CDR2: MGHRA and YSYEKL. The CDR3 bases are TGCGCCAGCAGCCGCGGGGACTCCAACTACGAGCAGTACTTC. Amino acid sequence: CASSRGDSNYEQYF.

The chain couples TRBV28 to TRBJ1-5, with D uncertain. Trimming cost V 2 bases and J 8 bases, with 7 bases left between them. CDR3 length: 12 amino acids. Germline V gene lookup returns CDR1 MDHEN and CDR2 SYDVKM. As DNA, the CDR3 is TGTGCCAGCAGTTTAGAGGGAAAGCCCCAGCATTTT. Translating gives CASSLEGKPQHF.

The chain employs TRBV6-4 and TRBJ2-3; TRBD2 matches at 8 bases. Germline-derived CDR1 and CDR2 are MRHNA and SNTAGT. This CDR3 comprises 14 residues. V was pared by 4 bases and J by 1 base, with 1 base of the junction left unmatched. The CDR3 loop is CASSVSGGTDTQYF. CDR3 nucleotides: TGTGCCAGCAGTGTTAGCGGGGGCACAGATACGCAGTATTTT.